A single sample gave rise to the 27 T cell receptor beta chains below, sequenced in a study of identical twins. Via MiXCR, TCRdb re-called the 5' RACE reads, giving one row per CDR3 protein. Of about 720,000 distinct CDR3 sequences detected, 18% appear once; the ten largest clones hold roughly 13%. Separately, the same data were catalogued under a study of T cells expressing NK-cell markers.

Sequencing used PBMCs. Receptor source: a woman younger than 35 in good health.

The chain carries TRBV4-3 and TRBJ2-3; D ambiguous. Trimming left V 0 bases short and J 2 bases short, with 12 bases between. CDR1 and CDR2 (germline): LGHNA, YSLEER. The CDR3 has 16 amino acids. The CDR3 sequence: CASSQEANPITDTQYF. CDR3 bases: TGCGCCAGCAGCCAAGAGGCCAACCCTATCACAGATACGCAGTATTTT.

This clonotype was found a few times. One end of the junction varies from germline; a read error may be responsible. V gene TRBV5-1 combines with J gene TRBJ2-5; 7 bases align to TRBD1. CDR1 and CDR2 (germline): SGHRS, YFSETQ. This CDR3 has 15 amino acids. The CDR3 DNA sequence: TGTGCCAGCAGCGTTGCCGGGACAGCACAAGAGACCCAGTACTTC. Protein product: CASSVAGTAQETQYF. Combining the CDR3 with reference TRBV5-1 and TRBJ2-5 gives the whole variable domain KAGVTQTPRYLIKTRGQQVTLSCSPISGHRSVSWYQQTPGQGLQFLFEYFSETQRNKGNFPGRFSGRQFSNSRSEMNVSTLELGDSALYLCASSVAGTAQETQYFGPGTRLLVL.

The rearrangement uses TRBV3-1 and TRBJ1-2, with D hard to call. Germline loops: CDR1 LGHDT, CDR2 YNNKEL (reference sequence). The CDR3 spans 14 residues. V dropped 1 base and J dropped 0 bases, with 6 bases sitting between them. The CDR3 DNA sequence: TGTGCCAGCAGCCAAGGGCCCACTAACTATGGCTACACCTTC. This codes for CASSQGPTNYGYTF.

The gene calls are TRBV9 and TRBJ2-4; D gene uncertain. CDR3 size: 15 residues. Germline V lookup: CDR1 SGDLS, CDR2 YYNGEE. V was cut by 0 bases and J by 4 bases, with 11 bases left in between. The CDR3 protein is CASSVDDIGKNIQYF. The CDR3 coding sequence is TGTGCCAGCAGCGTAGACGACATTGGAAAAAACATTCAGTACTTC.

The CDR3 reads CASTGDRGFGTEAFF. Here the CDR3 DNA reads TGTGCCTCCACAGGGGACAGGGGGTTTGGTACTGAAGCTTTCTTT. V usage is TRBV2 and J usage is TRBJ1-1, with 11 bases fitting TRBD1. The CDR3 length is 15 residues. Looked up from germline, CDR1 is SNHLY and CDR2 is FYNNEI. V was pared by 11 bases and J by 5 bases, with 13 bases of the junction left unmatched.

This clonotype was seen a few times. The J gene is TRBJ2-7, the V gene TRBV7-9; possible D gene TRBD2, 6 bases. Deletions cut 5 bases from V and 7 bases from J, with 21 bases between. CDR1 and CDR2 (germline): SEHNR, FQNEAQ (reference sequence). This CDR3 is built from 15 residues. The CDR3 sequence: CASSPSWEVRDEQYF. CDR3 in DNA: TGTGCCAGCAGCCCTAGTTGGGAGGTCCGTGATGAGCAGTACTTC.

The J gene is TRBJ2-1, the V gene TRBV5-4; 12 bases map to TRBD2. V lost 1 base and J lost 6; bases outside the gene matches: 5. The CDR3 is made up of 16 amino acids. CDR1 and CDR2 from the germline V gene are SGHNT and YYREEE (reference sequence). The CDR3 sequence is CASSLTSGGSLNEQFF. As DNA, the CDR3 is TGTGCCAGCAGCTTGACTAGCGGGGGGTCCCTCAATGAGCAGTTCTTC.

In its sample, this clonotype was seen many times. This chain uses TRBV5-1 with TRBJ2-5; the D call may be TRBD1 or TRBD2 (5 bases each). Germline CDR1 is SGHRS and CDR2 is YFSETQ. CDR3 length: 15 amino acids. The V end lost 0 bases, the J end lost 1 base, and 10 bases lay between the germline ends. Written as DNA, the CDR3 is TGCGCCAGCAGCTTGGGGGACGGATCCCAAGAGACCCAGTACTTC. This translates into CASSLGDGSQETQYF.

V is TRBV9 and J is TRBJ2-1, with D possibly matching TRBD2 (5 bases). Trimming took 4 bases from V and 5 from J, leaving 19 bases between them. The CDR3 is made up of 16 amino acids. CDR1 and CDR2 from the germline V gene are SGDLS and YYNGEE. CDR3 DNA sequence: TGTGCCAGCAGCCACGCGATTAGCGTGATCCACAATGAGCAGTTCTTC. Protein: CASSHAISVIHNEQFF.

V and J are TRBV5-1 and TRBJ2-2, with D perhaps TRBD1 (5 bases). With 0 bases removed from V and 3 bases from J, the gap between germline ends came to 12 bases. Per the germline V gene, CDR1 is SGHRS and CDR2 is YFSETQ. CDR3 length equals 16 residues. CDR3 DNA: TGCGCCAGCAGCTTGGTCCCAGGGTTTTACACCGGGGAGCTGTTTTTT. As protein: CASSLVPGFYTGELFF.

The CDR3 sequence is CSARGGRLTEQFF. The CDR3 DNA reads as TGCAGTGCTAGGGGCGGGAGATTGACTGAGCAGTTCTTC. The chain recombines TRBV20-1 with TRBJ2-1; 7 bases are a match to TRBD2. With V trimmed by 3 bases and J by 9 bases, 8 bases remained unmatched. Germline V gives CDR1 DFQATT, CDR2 SNEGSKA (reference sequence). CDR3 size: 13 residues.

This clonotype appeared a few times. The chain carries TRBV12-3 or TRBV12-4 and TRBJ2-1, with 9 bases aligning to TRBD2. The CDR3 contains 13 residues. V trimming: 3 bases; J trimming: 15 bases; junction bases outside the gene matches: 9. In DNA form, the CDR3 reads TGTGCCAGCAGTTTTTTTATTAGCGGGAGAGCGTTCTTC. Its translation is CASSFFISGRAFF.

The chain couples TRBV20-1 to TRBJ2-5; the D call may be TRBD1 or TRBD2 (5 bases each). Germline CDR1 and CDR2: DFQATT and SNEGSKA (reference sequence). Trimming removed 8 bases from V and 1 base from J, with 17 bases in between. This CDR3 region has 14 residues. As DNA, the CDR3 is TGCAGTTGCCTCGGGGCGGCAATCCAAGAGACCCAGTACTTC. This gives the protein CSCLGAAIQETQYF.

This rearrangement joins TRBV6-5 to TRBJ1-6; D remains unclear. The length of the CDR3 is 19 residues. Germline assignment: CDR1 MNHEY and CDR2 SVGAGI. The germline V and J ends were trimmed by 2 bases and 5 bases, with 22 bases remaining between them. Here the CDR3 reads CASSYAGGRLSINNSPLHF. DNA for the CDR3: TGTGCCAGCAGTTACGCCGGAGGCAGACTCTCAATCAATAATTCACCCCTCCACTTT.

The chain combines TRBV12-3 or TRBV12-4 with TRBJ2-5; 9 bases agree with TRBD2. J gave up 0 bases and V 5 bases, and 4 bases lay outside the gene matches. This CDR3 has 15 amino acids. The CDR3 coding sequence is TGTGCCAGCAGTGATAGCGGGAGAAACCAAGAGACCCAGTACTTC. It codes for CASSDSGRNQETQYF.

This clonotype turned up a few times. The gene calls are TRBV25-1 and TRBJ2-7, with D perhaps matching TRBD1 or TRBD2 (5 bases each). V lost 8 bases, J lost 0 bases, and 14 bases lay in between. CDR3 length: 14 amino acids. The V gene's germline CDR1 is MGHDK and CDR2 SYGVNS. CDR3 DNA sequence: TGTGCCAGCGGGGACCCACGCTCCTCCTACGAGCAGTACTTC. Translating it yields CASGDPRSSYEQYF.

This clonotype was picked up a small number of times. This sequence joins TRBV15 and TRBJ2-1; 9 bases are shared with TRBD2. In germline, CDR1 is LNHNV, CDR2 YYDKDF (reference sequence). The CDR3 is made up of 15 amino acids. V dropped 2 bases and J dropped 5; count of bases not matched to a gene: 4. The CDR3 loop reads CATSRKLAGHNEQFF. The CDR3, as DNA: TGTGCCACCAGCAGAAAACTAGCGGGCCACAATGAGCAGTTCTTC.

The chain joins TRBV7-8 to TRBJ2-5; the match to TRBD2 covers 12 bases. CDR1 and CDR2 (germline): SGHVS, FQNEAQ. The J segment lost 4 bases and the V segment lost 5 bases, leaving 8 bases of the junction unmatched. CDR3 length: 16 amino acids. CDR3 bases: TGTGCCAGCAGCCTGACTAGCGGGAGAGAGGGAGAGACCCAGTACTTC. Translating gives CASSLTSGREGETQYF.

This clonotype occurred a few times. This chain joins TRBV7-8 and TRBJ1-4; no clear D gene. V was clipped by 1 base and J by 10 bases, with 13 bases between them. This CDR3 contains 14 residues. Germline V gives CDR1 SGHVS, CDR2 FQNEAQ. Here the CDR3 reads CASSLGGFFGKLFF. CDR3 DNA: TGTGCCAGCAGCTTAGGCGGGTTCTTCGGAAAACTGTTTTTT. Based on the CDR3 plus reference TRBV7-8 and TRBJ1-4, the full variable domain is GAGVSQSPRYKVAKRGQDVALRCDPISGHVSLFWYQQALGQGPEFLTYFQNEAQLDKSGLPSDRFFAERPEGSVSTLKIQRTQQEDSAVYLCASSLGGFFGKLFFGSGTQLSVL.

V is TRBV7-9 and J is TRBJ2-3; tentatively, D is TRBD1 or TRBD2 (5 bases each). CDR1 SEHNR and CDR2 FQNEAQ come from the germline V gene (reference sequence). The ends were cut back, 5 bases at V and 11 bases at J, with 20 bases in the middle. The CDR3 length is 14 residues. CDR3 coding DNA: TGTGCCAGCAGCCCCTCCGGGACCTCGATCAAGCAGTATTTT. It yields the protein CASSPSGTSIKQYF.

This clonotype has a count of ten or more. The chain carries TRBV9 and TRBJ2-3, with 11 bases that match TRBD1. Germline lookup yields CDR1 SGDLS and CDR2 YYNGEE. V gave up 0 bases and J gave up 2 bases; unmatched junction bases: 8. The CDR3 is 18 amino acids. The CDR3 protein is CASSVGLDRGPSTDTQYF. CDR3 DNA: TGTGCCAGCAGCGTAGGTCTGGACAGGGGGCCGTCCACAGATACGCAGTATTTT.

CDR3 residues: CASSLERVGSYNEQFF. CDR3 nucleotide sequence: TGTGCCAGCAGCTTGGAGAGGGTTGGCTCCTACAATGAGCAGTTCTTC. The chain joins TRBV5-4 to TRBJ2-1; the D gene is possibly TRBD2 (5 bases). Germline assignment: CDR1 SGHNT and CDR2 YYREEE (reference sequence). This CDR3 contains 16 residues. The V end was cut by 0 bases, the J end by 0 bases, with 10 bases between.

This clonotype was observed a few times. CDR3 sequence reads: CSARDLRGQTYGYTF. In DNA, the CDR3 is TGCAGTGCTAGAGACCTGAGGGGACAGACTTATGGCTACACCTTC. V and J are TRBV20-1 and TRBJ1-2; 7 bases match TRBD1. The V gene's germline CDR1 is DFQATT and CDR2 SNEGSKA (reference sequence). The CDR3 has 15 residues. Germline trimming cut 0 bases from V and 5 bases from J; bases unmatched to any gene: 9.

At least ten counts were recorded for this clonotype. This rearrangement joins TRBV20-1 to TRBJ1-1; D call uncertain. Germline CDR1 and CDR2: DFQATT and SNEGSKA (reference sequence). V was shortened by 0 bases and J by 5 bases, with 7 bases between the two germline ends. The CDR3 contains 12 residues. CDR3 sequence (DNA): TGCAGTGCTAGAGATCAAGGGACTGAAGCTTTCTTT. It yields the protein CSARDQGTEAFF.

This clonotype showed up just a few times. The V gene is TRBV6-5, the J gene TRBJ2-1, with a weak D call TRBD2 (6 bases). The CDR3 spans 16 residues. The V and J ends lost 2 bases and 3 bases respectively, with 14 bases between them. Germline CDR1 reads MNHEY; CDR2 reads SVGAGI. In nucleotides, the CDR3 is TGTGCCAGCAGTTACACCGCTCTAGCGCTCTACAATGAGCAGTTCTTC. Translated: CASSYTALALYNEQFF.

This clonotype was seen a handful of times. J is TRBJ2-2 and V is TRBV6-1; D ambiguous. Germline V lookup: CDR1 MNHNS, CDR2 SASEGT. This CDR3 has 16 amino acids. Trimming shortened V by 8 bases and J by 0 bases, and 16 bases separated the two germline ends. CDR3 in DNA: TGTGCCAGCGAAGAGGTGGAGTGGCCGAACACCGGGGAGCTGTTTTTT. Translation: CASEEVEWPNTGELFF.

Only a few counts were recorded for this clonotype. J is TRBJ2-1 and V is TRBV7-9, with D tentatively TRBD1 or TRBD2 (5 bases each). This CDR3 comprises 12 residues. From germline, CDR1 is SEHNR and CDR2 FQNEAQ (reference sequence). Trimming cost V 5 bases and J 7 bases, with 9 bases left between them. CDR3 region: CASSRGVNEQFF. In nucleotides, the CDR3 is TGTGCCAGCAGCAGAGGGGTGAATGAGCAGTTCTTC.